The 10 T cell receptor beta chains below were found in one sample sequenced in a study of OX40 agonist ivuxolimab in advanced cancers. Clones were read by immunoSEQ multiplex PCR, and TCRdb kept only the in-frame ones, dropping some. This sample has 70,000 to 80,000 clones, with approximately 89% found just once. Sequences were derived from CD4+ or CD8+ T cells sorted from blood, sampled in a trial of the OX40 agonist ivuxolimab. The receptors derive from an adult with an advanced solid tumor such as melanoma, head and neck, liver or kidney cancer.

This chain connects TRBV7-3 to TRBJ2-1; TRBD1 or TRBD2 may be the D gene (5 bases each). This CDR3 has 14 amino acids. V was clipped by 3 bases and J by 9 bases, with 15 bases between them. Germline CDR1 and CDR2: SGHTA and FQGTGA. CDR3 region: CASSFLLGPGEQFF. In DNA, the CDR3 is TGTGCCAGCAGCTTCCTGTTGGGACCTGGTGAGCAGTTCTTC.

The rearrangement links TRBV6-5 to TRBJ2-5; the match to TRBD1 covers 11 bases. Germline-derived CDR1 and CDR2 are MNHEY and SVGAGI. Unmatched junction bases numbered 2, after V lost 2 bases and J lost 3 bases. The CDR3 has 15 amino acids. Here the CDR3 reads CASSYRDRGEETQYF. The CDR3 DNA is TGTGCCAGCAGTTACCGGGACAGGGGGGAAGAGACCCAGTACTTC.

The genes are TRBV25-1 and TRBJ1-1; D not resolved. In germline, CDR1 is MGHDK, CDR2 SYGVNS. With 5 bases removed from V and 4 bases from J, the gap between germline ends came to 17 bases. The CDR3 contains 15 residues. This CDR3 reads CASSPWQSRGTEAFF. Here the CDR3 DNA reads TGTGCCAGCAGTCCGTGGCAGAGTCGGGGCACTGAAGCTTTCTTT.

The chain employs TRBV5-8 and TRBJ2-1; 10 bases map to TRBD1. The J segment lost 3 bases and the V segment lost 3 bases, leaving 6 bases of the junction unmatched. The CDR3 has 16 residues. Germline V gene sequence: CDR1 SGHTS, CDR2 YDEGEE. The CDR3 sequence is CASSSGQGGVYNEQFF. In DNA form, the CDR3 reads TGTGCCAGCAGCTCAGGACAGGGGGGGGTCTACAATGAGCAGTTCTTC.

This clone was counted once. CDR3 coding DNA: TGTGCCAGCAGCCCCTCCCGACTAGCGGGAGTGGATGAGACCCAGTACTTC. It specifies CASSPSRLAGVDETQYF. The chain joins TRBV9 to TRBJ2-5, with 12 nucleotides matching TRBD2. The CDR3 is 17 residues long. The germline V gene encodes CDR1 SGDLS and CDR2 YYNGEE. The V and J ends lost 4 bases and 5 bases, in that order; junction bases with no gene match: 12.

This clone was counted only a few times. The V and J genes are TRBV27 and TRBJ2-3, with 14 nucleotides matching TRBD2. Germline CDR1 and CDR2: MNHEY and SMNVEV (reference sequence). After removal of 5 bases from V and 4 bases from J, the junction contained 14 bases not matched to a gene. CDR3 length equals 19 residues. The CDR3 DNA reads as TGTGCCAGCAGTGCGGTAGGACCGGGACTAGCGGGAGCGGCAGATACGCAGTATTTT. It encodes CASSAVGPGLAGAADTQYF.

J is TRBJ2-2 and V is TRBV9, with TRBD1 as a possible D gene (6 bases). Per the germline V gene, CDR1 is SGDLS and CDR2 is YYNGEE. CDR3 length: 14 residues. V was shortened by 7 bases and J by 4 bases, with 14 bases between the two germline ends. For the CDR3, the DNA is TGTGCCAGCGGCATGGACAGCTTCACCGGGGAGCTGTTTTTT. This translates into CASGMDSFTGELFF.

A remark on this clone: A read error may produce the germline difference seen at one junction end. This rearrangement joins TRBV28 to TRBJ2-7, with D unresolved. CDR3 length equals 10 residues. CDR1 and CDR2 (germline): MDHEN, SYDVKM. This CDR3 is CASGGDRRNF. The DNA of the CDR3 is TGTGCCAGCGGCGGAGACCGAAGGAACTTC.

The V call is TRBV9, the J call TRBJ2-5; 7 bases agree with TRBD2. CDR3 length: 16 amino acids. V lost 2 bases, J lost 7 bases, and 14 bases stayed unmatched. Germline values: CDR1 SGDLS, CDR2 YYNGEE. DNA for the CDR3: TGTGCCAGCAGCGTCGGGGGAGGGCCTCTGGAAGGGACCCAGTACTTC. It is translated as CASSVGGGPLEGTQYF. Based on the CDR3 plus reference TRBV9 and TRBJ2-5, the full variable domain is DSGVTQTPKHLITATGQRVTLRCSPRSGDLSVYWYQQSLDQGLQFLIQYYNGEERAKGNILERFSAQQFPDLHSELNLSSLELGDSALYFCASSVGGGPLEGTQYFGPGTRLLVL.

This chain uses TRBV18 with TRBJ1-6; TRBD1 aligns across 8 bases. Germline loops: CDR1 KGHSH, CDR2 LQKENI. The V and J ends lost 3 bases and 6 bases, in that order; junction bases with no gene match: 4. CDR3 length equals 15 residues. As DNA, the CDR3 is TGTGCCAGCTCACCCGCGACAGGGGCTAATTCACCCCTCCACTTT. Translating it yields CASSPATGANSPLHF.